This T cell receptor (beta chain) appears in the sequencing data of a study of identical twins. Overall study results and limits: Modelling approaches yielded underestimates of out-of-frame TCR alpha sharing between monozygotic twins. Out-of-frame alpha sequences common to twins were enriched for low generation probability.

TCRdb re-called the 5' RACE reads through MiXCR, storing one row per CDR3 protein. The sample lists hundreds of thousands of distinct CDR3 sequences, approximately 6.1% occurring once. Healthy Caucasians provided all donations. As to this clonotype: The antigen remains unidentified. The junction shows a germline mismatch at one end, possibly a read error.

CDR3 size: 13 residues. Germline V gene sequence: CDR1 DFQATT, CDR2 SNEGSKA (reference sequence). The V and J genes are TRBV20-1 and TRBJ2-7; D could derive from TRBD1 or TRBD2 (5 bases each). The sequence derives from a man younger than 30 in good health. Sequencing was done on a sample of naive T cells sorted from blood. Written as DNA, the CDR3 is TGCAGTGTTAGAGGGCAGGGCATCCACGAGCAGTACTTC. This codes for CSVRGQGIHEQYF.